The clone carrying this T cell receptor (beta chain) was found many times. The antigen remains undetermined. Thyroid ultrasound, orbital computed tomography, clinical symptoms, and serum thyroxine and TRAb underpinned diagnoses. This specimen belongs to a study of T cells in Graves' hyperthyroidism and ophthalmopathy. General observations from the study: Expanded thyroid clonotypes (above 0.001) were mostly also found in blood. Stable hyperthyroidism was told apart from ophthalmopathy by a model built on 13 V-J features.

The investigators amplified TCR beta CDR3 regions from RNA transcripts. In the first-round RT-PCR of the TCR CDR3, the HTBI primer set was used. From the multiplex PCR reads, TCRdb called clonotypes with MiXCR, one entry per CDR3 protein. The sample holds approximately 640,000 distinct CDR3 sequences, roughly 45% seen once. Deletions cut 5 bases from V and 0 bases from J, with 10 bases between. The germline V gene has CDR1 SGHTA and CDR2 FQGNSA. The CDR3 is 15 amino acids. This TCR was sampled from an adult man with Graves' disease, either hyperthyroidism or ophthalmopathy (not recorded which). Sequenced material: peripheral blood or thyroid tissue (not recorded which). This chain joins TRBV7-2 and TRBJ1-4; the D gene is possibly TRBD1 (6 bases). This CDR3 reads CASSPRTATNEKLFF. As DNA, the CDR3 is TGTGCCAGCAGCCCCCGGACAGCAACTAATGAAAAACTGTTTTTT.